This passage covers 18 T cell receptor beta chains from one sample sequenced in a study of Graves' ophthalmopathy and Graves' hyperthyroidism. Amplification targeted the TCR beta CDR3 regions, with RNA transcripts as the source material. First-round RT-PCR relied on HTBI primers, and a second-round multiplex PCR came next. TCRdb analysed the multiplex PCR reads with MiXCR anew, one entry per CDR3 protein. This sample has about 740,000 distinct CDR3 sequences; around 40% occur once, and the top ten carry roughly 45%. Material for sequencing was peripheral blood. The receptors here all came from an adult man with Graves' ophthalmopathy.

Turning to this clonotype: At one end, the junction sequence differs from germline, possibly due to a read error. The rearrangement joins TRBV15 to TRBJ1-1, with a weak D call TRBD1 (5 bases). Germline V gene lookup returns CDR1 LNHNV and CDR2 YYDKDF (reference sequence). This CDR3 contains 13 residues. The CDR3: CAASSSGGALAFF. In DNA, the CDR3 is TGTGCCGCCAGCAGCTCCGGAGGGGCATTGGCTTTCTTT.

This clonotype has a count of ten or more. The chain is built from TRBV29-1 and TRBJ1-2, with TRBD1 matching over 8 bases. Per germline, CDR1 SQVTM and CDR2 ANQGSEA. With 6 bases clipped from V and 1 base from J, the junction kept 4 bases outside the gene matches. The CDR3 loop spans 13 amino acids. In nucleotides, the CDR3 is TGCAGCGTCGCCGACAGGGGTAACTATGGCTACACCTTC. Residues: CSVADRGNYGYTF.

This chain joins TRBV25-1 and TRBJ2-7; D uncertain. The length of the CDR3 is 15 residues. The V and J ends lost 4 bases and 0 bases respectively, with 13 bases between them. Germline V gives CDR1 MGHDK, CDR2 SYGVNS. CDR3 DNA: TGTGCCAGCAGTGCTACGGCCGCGAACTCCTACGAGCAGTACTTC. This translates into CASSATAANSYEQYF.

This clonotype was observed at least ten times. Germline and junction disagree at one end, which may indicate a read error. CDR3 nucleotide sequence: TGCGCCAGCAGCGGCTCCTACGAGCAGTACTTC. Encoded protein: CASSGSYEQYF. The chain couples TRBV7-9 to TRBJ2-7, with a weak D call TRBD2 (5 bases). The CDR3 runs to 11 residues. Germline V gives CDR1 SEHNR, CDR2 FQNEAQ (reference sequence).

Ten or more counts support this clonotype. The chain joins TRBV29-1 to TRBJ2-7; no definite D call. The CDR3 runs 12 residues. Germline V CDR1 and CDR2: SQVTM, ANQGSEA. The V end lost 3 bases, the J end lost 2 bases, and 8 bases lay between the germline ends. The DNA of the CDR3 is TGCAGCGTTGAGTTATCCCCCTACGAGCAGTACTTC. This translates into CSVELSPYEQYF.

V usage is TRBV9 and J usage is TRBJ2-5; 10 nucleotides line up with TRBD2. CDR1 is SGDLS and CDR2 is YYNGEE in the germline V gene. The CDR3 is 14 amino acids. With 5 bases clipped from V and 5 bases from J, the junction kept 6 bases outside the gene matches. The CDR3 sequence: CASSKRGGPETQYF. As DNA, the CDR3 is TGTGCCAGCAGTAAGCGGGGGGGCCCCGAGACCCAGTACTTC.

This clonotype has just a few counts. The chain links TRBV3-1 to TRBJ2-5, with TRBD2 as a possible D gene (6 bases). The germline gives CDR1 LGHDT, CDR2 YNNKEL (reference sequence). Trimming took off 0 bases at V and 2 bases at J, with 13 bases between the two ends. The CDR3 covers 16 residues. In nucleotides, the CDR3 is TGTGCCAGCAGCCAAGATACAGGACTAATACAAGAGACCCAGTACTTC. Translation: CASSQDTGLIQETQYF.

This clonotype has only a few counts. CDR3 in amino acids: CASSWGGRYEQYF. CDR3 nucleotide sequence: TGTGCCAGCAGCTGGGGGGGGCGTTACGAGCAGTACTTC. The V call is TRBV11-2, the J call TRBJ2-7; possibly TRBD2 for D (7 bases). V was trimmed by 4 bases and J by 4 bases, leaving 11 bases between them. There are 13 residues in the CDR3. In germline, CDR1 is SGHAT, CDR2 FQNNGV. The whole variable domain, filled in from reference TRBV11-2 and TRBJ2-7, reads EAGVAQSPRYKIIEKRQSVAFWCNPISGHATLYWYQQILGQGPKLLIQFQNNGVVDDSQLPKDRFSAERLKGVDSTLKIQPAKLEDSAVYLCASSWGGRYEQYFGPGTRLTVT.

The sample holds a few counts of this clonotype. The chain uses TRBV15 and TRBJ2-6; D gene ambiguous. The CDR3 is made up of 15 amino acids. Germline values: CDR1 LNHNV, CDR2 YYDKDF (reference sequence). Between the trimmed V and J ends, which lost 0 bases and 4 bases, there was a span of 7 bases. CDR3 coding DNA: TGTGCCACCAGCAGAGATTGGGCGGGGGCCAACGTCCTGACTTTC. Translating gives CATSRDWAGANVLTF.

This clonotype was picked up a small number of times. V gene TRBV7-9 combines with J gene TRBJ2-7, with D perhaps TRBD2 (6 bases). Trimming shortened V by 6 bases and J by 0 bases, and 15 bases separated the two germline ends. The CDR3 has 15 residues. Germline V gene lookup returns CDR1 SEHNR and CDR2 FQNEAQ (reference sequence). The CDR3 reads CASSLRAGPSYEQYF. The CDR3 DNA follows: TGTGCCAGCAGTTTAAGGGCGGGGCCCTCCTACGAGCAGTACTTC.

The chain recombines TRBV2 with TRBJ1-1; tentatively, D is TRBD1 (6 bases). CDR3 length equals 14 residues. The V gene lost 6 bases and the J gene lost 7 bases, with 18 bases spanning the gap. CDR1 is SNHLY and CDR2 is FYNNEI in the germline V gene. The CDR3 region has the DNA TGTGCCAGCAGGGAGGCAGGGGCAACTAATGAAGCTTTCTTT. Protein: CASREAGATNEAFF.

In its sample, this clonotype was seen once. The rearrangement uses TRBV2 and TRBJ2-7; 8 nucleotides agree with TRBD1. V gave up 8 bases and J gave up 2 bases; unmatched junction bases: 14. This CDR3 spans 16 amino acids. Looked up from germline, CDR1 is SNHLY and CDR2 is FYNNEI. Written as DNA, the CDR3 is TGTGCCAGCTCACCTTCCGGGGACAGGACACCCTACGAGCAGTACTTC. Protein: CASSPSGDRTPYEQYF.

Worth noting for this clonotype: A much bigger clone sits one base away, suggesting this may be a read error. This chain uses TRBV2 with TRBJ1-1, with unresolved D. Trimming removed 7 bases at V and 1 base at J, with 7 bases between. Germline V lookup: CDR1 SNHLY, CDR2 FYNNEI. This CDR3 spans 12 amino acids. The CDR3 DNA is TGTGCCAGCACCGAGGGGAACACTGAAGCTTTCTTT. Amino acids: CASTEGNTEAFF.

Only a few counts were recorded for this clonotype. The genes are TRBV7-9 and TRBJ2-7; D is ambiguous. Germline V gene data show CDR1 as SEHNR and CDR2 as FQNEAQ (reference sequence). Trimming removed 5 bases from V and 0 bases from J, with 14 bases in between. This CDR3 comprises 15 residues. CDR3 DNA: TGTGCCAGCAGCCTCACTGGCTCCGCCTCCTACGAGCAGTACTTC. As protein: CASSLTGSASYEQYF.

The rearrangement uses TRBV10-1 and TRBJ2-2; 7 positions agree with TRBD1. Germline CDR1 WNHNN, CDR2 SYGVQD (reference sequence). The ends lost 9 bases at V and 3 bases at J; junction bases unmatched: 7. This CDR3 region has 14 residues. Here the CDR3 reads CARRQGRDTGELFF. CDR3 in DNA: TGCGCCAGGAGACAGGGAAGGGACACCGGGGAGCTGTTTTTT.

This clonotype was seen ten or more times. This chain uses TRBV10-3 with TRBJ2-7; D gene ambiguous. The CDR3 is 13 amino acids. The germline V and J ends were trimmed by 2 bases and 3 bases, with 8 bases remaining between them. Germline V gene sequence: CDR1 ENHRY, CDR2 SYGVKD. CDR3 protein: CAISETYGYEQYF. The CDR3 bases are TGTGCCATCAGTGAGACGTACGGCTACGAGCAGTACTTC.

As to this clonotype: A much larger clone differs by one base, so this may be a read error. The CDR3 coding sequence is TGTGCCAGCAGATTCCGGCCGGGGCCCCAAGGCTACACCTTC. Translated, it gives CASRFRPGPQGYTF. The rearrangement joins TRBV2 to TRBJ1-2; TRBD1 might be the D (5 bases). The V gene lost 6 bases and the J gene lost 8 bases, with 19 bases spanning the gap. Germline V gene lookup returns CDR1 SNHLY and CDR2 FYNNEI. The CDR3 contains 14 residues. The whole variable domain, filled in from reference TRBV2 and TRBJ1-2, reads EPEVTQTPSHQVTQMGQEVILRCVPISNHLYFYWYRQILGQKVEFLVSFYNNEISEKSEIFDDQFSVERPDGSNFTLKIRSTKLEDSAMYFCASRFRPGPQGYTFGSGTRLTVV.

This clonotype was picked up many times. The junction departs from the called germline gene at one end, perhaps through a read error. V usage is TRBV7-7 and J usage is TRBJ2-7; 8 bases are shared with TRBD2. The CDR3 runs to 15 residues. Germline CDR1 is SSHAT and CDR2 is FNYEAQ (reference sequence). This chain's CDR3 is CASSLARGEGYEQYF. CDR3 nucleotide sequence: TGTGCTAGCAGCTTAGCGCGGGGGGAAGGGTACGAGCAGTACTTC.